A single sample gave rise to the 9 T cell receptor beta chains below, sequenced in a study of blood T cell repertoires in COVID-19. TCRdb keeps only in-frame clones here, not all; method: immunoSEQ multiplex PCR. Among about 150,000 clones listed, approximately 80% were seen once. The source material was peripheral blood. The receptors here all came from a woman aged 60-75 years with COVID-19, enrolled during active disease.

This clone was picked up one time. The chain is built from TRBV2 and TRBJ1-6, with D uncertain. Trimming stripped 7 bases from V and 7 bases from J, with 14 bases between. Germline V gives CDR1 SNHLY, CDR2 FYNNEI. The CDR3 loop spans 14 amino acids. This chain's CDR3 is CASIDNSLNSPLHF. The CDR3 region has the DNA TGTGCCAGCATTGATAACAGCTTGAATTCACCCCTCCACTTT.

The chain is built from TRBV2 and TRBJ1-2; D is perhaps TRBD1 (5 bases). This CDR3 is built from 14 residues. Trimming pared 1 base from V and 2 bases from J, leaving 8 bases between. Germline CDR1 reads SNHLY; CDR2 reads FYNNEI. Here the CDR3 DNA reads TGTGCCAGCAGTGAAGACCGGGGGAACTATGGCTACACCTTC. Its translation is CASSEDRGNYGYTF.

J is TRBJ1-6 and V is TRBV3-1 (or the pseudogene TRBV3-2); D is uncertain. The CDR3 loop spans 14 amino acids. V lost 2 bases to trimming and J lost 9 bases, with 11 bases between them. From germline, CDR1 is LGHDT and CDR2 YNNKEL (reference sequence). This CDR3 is CASSQSNGVSPLHF. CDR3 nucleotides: TGTGCCAGCAGCCAATCAAACGGGGTTTCACCCCTCCACTTT.

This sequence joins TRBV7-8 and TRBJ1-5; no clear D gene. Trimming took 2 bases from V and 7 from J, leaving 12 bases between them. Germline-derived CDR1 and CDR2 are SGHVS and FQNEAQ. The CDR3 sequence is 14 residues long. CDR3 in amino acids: CASSLMEVVQPQHF. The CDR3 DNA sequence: TGTGCCAGCAGCTTAATGGAGGTTGTGCAGCCCCAGCATTTT.

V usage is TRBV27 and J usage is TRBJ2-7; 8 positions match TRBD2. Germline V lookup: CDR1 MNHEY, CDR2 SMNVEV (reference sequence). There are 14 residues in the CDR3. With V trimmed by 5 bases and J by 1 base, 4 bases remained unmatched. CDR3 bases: TGTGCCAGCAGTCTTGTAGCGGGATCCTACGAGCAGTACTTC. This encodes CASSLVAGSYEQYF.

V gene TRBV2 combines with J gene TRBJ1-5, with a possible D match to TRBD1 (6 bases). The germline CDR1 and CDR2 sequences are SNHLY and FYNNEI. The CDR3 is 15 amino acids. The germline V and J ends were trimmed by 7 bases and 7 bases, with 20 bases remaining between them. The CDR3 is CASTRGTGQWQPQHF. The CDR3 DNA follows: TGTGCCAGCACCCGGGGAACAGGGCAATGGCAGCCCCAGCATTTT.

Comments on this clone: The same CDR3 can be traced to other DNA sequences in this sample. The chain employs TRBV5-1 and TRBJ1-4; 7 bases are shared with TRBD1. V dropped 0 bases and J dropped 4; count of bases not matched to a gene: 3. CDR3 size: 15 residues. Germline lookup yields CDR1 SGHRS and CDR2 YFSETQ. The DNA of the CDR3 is TGCGCCAGCAGCTTGGGGGGACAGTATAATGAAAAACTGTTTTTT. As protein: CASSLGGQYNEKLFF. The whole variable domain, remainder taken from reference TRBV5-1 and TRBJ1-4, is KAGVTQTPRYLIKTRGQQVTLSCSPISGHRSVSWYQQTPGQGLQFLFEYFSETQRNKGNFPGRFSGRQFSNSRSEMNVSTLELGDSALYLCASSLGGQYNEKLFFGSGTQLSVL.

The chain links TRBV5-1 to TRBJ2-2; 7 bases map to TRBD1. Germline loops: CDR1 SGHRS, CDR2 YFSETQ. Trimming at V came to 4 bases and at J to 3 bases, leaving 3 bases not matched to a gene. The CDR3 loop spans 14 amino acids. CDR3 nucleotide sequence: TGCGCCAGCAGCGCTACAGGGGACACCGGGGAGCTGTTTTTT. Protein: CASSATGDTGELFF.

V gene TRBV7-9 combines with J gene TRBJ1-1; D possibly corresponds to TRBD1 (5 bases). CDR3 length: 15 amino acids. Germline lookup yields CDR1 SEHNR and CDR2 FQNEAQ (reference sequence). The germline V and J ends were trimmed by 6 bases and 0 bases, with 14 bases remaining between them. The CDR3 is CASSSTGLMNTEAFF. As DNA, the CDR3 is TGTGCCAGCAGTAGTACAGGCCTCATGAACACTGAAGCTTTCTTT.